These T cell receptor beta chains were read from a single sample in a study of lymphopenia after photon versus proton radiotherapy. Method: immunoSEQ multiplex PCR; TCRdb's copy keeps in-frame clones and lacks some. There are 65,000 to 75,000 clones in the sample; approximately 87% occur only once, and 11% lies in the top ten. Sequencing was performed on peripheral blood, taken from a patient treated with proton-based radiotherapy. These receptors originate from a man older than 75 with esophageal cancer. The CDR3 runs from the conserved cysteine through the conserved F or W. The D gene is left open where the match is weak. Size is omitted from some rows. Given values are once, few, many or a class for expanded clones.

size	D	V	J	DNA	CDR3
-	-	TRBV7-9	TRBJ2-7	TGTGCCAGCAGCTTACACGGGAGCTACGAGCAGTACTTC	CASSLHGSYEQYF
-	-	TRBV25-1	TRBJ2-3	TGTGCCAGCAGTGGGGGGATAAGCACAGATACGCAGTATTTT	CASSGGISTDTQYF
-	-	TRBV2	TRBJ1-5	TGTGCCAGCAGTGAACGGACAGAGAATCAGCCCCAGCATTTT	CASSERTENQPQHF
-	TRBD2	TRBV5-1	TRBJ2-3	TGCGCCAGCAGCTCCCTAGCGGGAGGGCCCGGGAGCACAGATACGCAGTATTTT	CASSSLAGGPGSTDTQYF
-	TRBD1	TRBV5-1	TRBJ1-1	TGCGCCAGCAGCCTCGGGACAGGGCTGTACACTGAAGCTTTCTTT	CASSLGTGLYTEAFF
-	-	TRBV12-5	TRBJ2-7	TGTGCTAGTGTTCCAGGACAGACCTACGAGCAGTACTTC	CASVPGQTYEQYF
-	TRBD1	TRBV5-1	TRBJ1-2	TGCGCCAGCAGCTCCTCTTTGGCAGGGGGCGCCGGGGGCTACACCTTC	CASSSSLAGGAGGYTF
-	-	TRBV6-1	TRBJ1-3	TGTGCCAGCAGTGAAAGGGGAACAGGGAGGGGAAACACCATATATTTT	CASSERGTGRGNTIYF
few	-	TRBV2	TRBJ1-1	TGTGCCAGCACTGTCAGGAGTGAAGCTTTCTTT	CASTVRSEAFF
-	-	TRBV7-2	TRBJ2-7	TGTGCCAGCAGCTTAGTTGGCCGACTATCCGACTCCTACGAGCAGTACTTC	CASSLVGRLSDSYEQYF
-	TRBD1	TRBV11-3	TRBJ2-5	TGTGCCAGCAGCTTGGGACAGGGGCGGCAAGAGACCCAGTACTTC	CASSLGQGRQETQYF
-	-	TRBV5-1	TRBJ2-5	TGCGCCAGCCGACCACTACCAGGGCCTCAAGAGACCCAGTACTTC	CASRPLPGPQETQYF